This T cell receptor beta chain was captured by sequencing in a study of shared clonotypes between healthy human individuals. Germline V gene sequence: CDR1 SNHLY, CDR2 FYNNEI. This CDR3 is 16 amino acids long. V lost 8 bases to trimming and J lost 0 bases, with 16 bases between them. All participating donors were Caucasian adults from Nashville, Tennessee. CD4+ cells underwent separation, giving CD45RA+ naive and CD45RA-negative memory subsets. Sequencing was at deep level. The assay was immunoSEQ multiplex PCR, and TCRdb's table has in-frame clones only and misses some. This sample has under 2.5 million clones, with 85% to 95% found just once. In regard to this clone: The antigen is not known.

Regarding the study as a whole: Rarefaction exposed incomplete sorted-subset sequencing despite large depth.

Sequencing input: naive CD4+ T cells from PBMCs. Subset given: CD45RA+ positively selected. The chain is built from TRBV2 and TRBJ1-4; D possibly corresponds to TRBD1 (6 bases). This sequence was found in a man aged 18 to 35 in good health. Some clones in this sample may be carry-over from other donors' samples. This chain's CDR3 is CASSQGRLATNEKLFF. In DNA form, the CDR3 reads TGTGCCAGCTCACAGGGAAGGCTGGCAACTAATGAAAAACTGTTTTTT. Supplemented by reference TRBV2 and TRBJ1-4, the full variable domain reads EPEVTQTPSHQVTQMGQEVILRCVPISNHLYFYWYRQILGQKVEFLVSFYNNEISEKSEIFDDQFSVERPDGSNFTLKIRSTKLEDSAMYFCASSQGRLATNEKLFFGSGTQLSVL.